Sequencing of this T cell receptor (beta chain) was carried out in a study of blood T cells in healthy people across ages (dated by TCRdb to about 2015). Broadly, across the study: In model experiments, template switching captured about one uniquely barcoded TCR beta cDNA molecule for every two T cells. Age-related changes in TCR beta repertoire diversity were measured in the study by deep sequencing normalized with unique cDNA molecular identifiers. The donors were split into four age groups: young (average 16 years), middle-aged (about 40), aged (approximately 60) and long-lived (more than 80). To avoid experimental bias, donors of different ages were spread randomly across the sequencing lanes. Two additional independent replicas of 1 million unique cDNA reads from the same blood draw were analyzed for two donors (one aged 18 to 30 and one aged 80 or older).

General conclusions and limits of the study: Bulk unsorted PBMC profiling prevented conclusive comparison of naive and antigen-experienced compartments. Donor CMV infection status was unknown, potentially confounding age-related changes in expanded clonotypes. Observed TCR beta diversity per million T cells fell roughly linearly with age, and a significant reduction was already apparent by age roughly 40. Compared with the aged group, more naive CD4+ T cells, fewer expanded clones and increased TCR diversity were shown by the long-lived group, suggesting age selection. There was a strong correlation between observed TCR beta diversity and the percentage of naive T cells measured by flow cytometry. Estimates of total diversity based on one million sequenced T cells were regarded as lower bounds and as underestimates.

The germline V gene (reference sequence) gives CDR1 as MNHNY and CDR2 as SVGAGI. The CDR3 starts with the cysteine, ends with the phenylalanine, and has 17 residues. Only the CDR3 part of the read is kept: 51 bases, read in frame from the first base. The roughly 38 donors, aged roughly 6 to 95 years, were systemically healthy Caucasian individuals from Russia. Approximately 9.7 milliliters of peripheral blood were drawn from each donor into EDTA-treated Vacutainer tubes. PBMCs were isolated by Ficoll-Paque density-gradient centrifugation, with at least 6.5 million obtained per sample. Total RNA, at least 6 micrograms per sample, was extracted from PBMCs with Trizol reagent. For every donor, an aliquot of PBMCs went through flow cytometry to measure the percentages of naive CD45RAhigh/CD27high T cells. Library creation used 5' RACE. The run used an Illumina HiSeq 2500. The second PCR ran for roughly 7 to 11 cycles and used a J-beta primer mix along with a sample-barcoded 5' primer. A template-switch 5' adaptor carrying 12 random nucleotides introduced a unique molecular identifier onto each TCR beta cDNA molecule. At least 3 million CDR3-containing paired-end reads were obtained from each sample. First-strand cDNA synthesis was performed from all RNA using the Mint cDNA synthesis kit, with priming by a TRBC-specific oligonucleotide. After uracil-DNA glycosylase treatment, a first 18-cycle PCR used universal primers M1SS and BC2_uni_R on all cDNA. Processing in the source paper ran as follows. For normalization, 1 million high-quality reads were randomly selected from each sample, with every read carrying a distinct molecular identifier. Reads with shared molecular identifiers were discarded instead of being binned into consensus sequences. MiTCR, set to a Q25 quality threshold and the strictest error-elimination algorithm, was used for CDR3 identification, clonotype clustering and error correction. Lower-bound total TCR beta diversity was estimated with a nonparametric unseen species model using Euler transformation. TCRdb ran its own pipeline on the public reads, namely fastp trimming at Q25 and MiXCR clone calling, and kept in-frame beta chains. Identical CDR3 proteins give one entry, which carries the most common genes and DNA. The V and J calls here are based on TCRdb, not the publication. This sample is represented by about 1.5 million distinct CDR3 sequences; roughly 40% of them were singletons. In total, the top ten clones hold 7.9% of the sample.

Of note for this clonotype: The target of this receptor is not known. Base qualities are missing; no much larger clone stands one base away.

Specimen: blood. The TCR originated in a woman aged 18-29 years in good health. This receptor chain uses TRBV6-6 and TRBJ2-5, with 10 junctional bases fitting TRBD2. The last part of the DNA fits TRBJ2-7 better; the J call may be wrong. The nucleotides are TGTGCCAGCAGCCCCCAGGGAAAGCGGGGGGGAACCTACGAGCAGTACTTC. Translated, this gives CASSPQGKRGGTYEQYF.